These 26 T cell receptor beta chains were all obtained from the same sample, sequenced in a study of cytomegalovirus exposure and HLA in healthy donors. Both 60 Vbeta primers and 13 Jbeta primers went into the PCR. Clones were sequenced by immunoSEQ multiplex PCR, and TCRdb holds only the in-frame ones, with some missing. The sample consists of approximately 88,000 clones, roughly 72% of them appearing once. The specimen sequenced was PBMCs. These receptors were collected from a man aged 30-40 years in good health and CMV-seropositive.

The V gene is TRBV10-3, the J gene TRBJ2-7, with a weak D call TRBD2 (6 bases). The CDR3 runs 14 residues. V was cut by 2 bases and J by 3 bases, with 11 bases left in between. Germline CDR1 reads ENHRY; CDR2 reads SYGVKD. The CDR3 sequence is CAISEGAGYYEQYF. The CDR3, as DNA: TGTGCCATCAGTGAGGGGGCGGGATACTACGAGCAGTACTTC.

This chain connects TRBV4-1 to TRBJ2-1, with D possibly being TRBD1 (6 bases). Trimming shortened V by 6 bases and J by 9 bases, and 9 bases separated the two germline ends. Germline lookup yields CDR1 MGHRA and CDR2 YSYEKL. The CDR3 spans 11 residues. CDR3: CASRQGIEQFF. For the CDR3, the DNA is TGCGCCAGCAGACAGGGTATTGAGCAGTTCTTC.

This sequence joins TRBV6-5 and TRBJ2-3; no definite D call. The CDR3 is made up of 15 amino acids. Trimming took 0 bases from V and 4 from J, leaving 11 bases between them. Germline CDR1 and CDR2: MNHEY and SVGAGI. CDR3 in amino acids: CASSYSGRSADTQYF. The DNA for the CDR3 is TGTGCCAGCAGTTACTCGGGCCGGTCGGCAGATACGCAGTATTTT.

DNA for the CDR3: TGTGCCACCAGCAGAGATCGGGACATCGGTAGCAAACTGTTTTTT. Translation: CATSRDRDIGSKLFF. J is TRBJ1-4 and V is TRBV15, with D perhaps TRBD1 (6 bases). The CDR3 is 15 amino acids. Germline-derived CDR1 and CDR2 are LNHNV and YYDKDF (reference sequence). The germline V and J ends were trimmed by 0 bases and 11 bases, with 16 bases remaining between them.

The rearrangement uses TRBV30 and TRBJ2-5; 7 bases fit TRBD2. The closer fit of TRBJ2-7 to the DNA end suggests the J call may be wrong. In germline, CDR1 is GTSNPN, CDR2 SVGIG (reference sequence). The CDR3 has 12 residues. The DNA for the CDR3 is TGTGCCCGAGGGCGGGGGACCTACGAGCAGTACTTC. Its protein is CARGRGTYEQYF.

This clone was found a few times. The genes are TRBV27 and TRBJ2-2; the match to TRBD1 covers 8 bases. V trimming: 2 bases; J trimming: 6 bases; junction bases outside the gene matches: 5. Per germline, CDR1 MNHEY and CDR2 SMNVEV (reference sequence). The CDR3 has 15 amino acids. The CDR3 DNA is TGTGCCAGCAGTTTACTGACAGGGGTAGCCGGGGAGCTGTTTTTT. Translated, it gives CASSLLTGVAGELFF.

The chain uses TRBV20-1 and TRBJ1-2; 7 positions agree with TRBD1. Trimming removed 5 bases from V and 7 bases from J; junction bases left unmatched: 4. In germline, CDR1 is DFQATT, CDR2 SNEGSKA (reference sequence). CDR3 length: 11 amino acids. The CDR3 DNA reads TGCAGTGCTGGACAGGATCGTGGCTACACCTTC. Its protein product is CSAGQDRGYTF.

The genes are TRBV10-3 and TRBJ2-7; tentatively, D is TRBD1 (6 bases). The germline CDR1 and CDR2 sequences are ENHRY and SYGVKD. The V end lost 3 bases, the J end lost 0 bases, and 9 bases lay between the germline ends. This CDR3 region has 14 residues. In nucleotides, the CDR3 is TGTGCCATCAGTGACCAGGACAGCTCCTACGAGCAGTACGTC. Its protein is CAISDQDSSYEQYV.

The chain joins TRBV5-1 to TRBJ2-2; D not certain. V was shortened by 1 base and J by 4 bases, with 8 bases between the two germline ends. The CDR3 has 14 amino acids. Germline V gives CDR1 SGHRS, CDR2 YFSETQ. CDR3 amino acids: CASSLRLATGELFF. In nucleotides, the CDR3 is TGCGCCAGCAGCTTGAGACTCGCCACCGGGGAGCTGTTTTTT.

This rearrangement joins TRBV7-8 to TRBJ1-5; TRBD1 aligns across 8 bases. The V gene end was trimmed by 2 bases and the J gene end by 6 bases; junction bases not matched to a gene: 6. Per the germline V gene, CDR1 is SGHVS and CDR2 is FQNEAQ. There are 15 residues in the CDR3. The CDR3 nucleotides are TGTGCCAGCAGCTTAACCCGCAGGGGGCCTCAGCCCCAGCATTTT. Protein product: CASSLTRRGPQPQHF.

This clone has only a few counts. This chain's CDR3 is CASTGQNYEQYF. CDR3 DNA: TGTGCCAGCACGGGACAGAATTACGAGCAGTACTTC. The V and J genes are TRBV6-5 and TRBJ2-7, with TRBD1 matching 7 bases. V lost 7 bases and J lost 4; bases outside the gene matches: 4. The CDR3 extends over 12 amino acids. The germline gives CDR1 MNHEY, CDR2 SVGAGI.

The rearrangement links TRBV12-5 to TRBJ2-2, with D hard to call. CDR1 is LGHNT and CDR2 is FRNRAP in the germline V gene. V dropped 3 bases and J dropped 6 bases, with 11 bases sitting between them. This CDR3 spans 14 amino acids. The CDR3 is CASGLVRHAGELFF. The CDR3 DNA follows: TGTGCTAGTGGTTTAGTCCGACATGCCGGGGAGCTGTTTTTT.

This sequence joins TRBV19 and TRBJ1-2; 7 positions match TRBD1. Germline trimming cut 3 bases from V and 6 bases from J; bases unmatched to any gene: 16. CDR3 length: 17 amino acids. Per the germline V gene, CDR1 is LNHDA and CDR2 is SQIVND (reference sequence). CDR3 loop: CASSMEGAIPAPNGYTF. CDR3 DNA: TGTGCCAGTAGTATGGAGGGGGCTATCCCCGCGCCAAATGGCTACACCTTC.

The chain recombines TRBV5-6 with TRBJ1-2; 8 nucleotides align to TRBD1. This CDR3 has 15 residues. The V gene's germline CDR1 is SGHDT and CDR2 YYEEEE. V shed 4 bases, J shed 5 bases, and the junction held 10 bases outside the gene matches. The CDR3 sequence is CASSHGTGGSYGYTF. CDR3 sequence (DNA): TGTGCCAGCAGCCATGGGACAGGAGGATCTTATGGCTACACCTTC.

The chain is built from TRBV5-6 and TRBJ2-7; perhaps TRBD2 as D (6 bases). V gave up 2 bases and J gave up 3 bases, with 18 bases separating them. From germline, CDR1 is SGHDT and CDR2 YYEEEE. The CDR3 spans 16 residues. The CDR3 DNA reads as TGTGCCAGCAGCTTCTGGGGGGTGGGCGGCCACTACGAGCAGTACTTC. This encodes CASSFWGVGGHYEQYF.

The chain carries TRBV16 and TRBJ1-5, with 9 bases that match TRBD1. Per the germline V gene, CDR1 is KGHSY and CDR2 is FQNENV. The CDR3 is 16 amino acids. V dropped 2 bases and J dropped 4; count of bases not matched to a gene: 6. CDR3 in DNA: TGTGCCAGCAGCCAACCTACAGGGGGCTGGAATCAGCCCCAGCATTTT. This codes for CASSQPTGGWNQPQHF.

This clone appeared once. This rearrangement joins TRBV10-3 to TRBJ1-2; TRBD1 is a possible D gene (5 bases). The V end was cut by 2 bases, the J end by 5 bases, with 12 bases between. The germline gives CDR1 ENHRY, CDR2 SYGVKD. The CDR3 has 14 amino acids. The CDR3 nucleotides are TGTGCCATCAGTGAGGGGGGAGGTGTGTATGGCTACACCTTC. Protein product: CAISEGGGVYGYTF.

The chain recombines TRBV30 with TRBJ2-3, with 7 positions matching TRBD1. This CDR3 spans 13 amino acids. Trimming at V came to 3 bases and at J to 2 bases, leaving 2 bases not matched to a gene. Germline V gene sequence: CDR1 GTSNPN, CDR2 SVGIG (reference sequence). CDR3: CAWRTGSTDTQYF. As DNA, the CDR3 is TGTGCCTGGAGGACAGGGTCCACAGATACGCAGTATTTT.

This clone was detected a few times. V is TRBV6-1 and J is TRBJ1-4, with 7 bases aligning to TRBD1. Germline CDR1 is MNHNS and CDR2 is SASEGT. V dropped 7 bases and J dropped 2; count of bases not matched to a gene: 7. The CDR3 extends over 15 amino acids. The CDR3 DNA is TGTGCCAGCACCTCAGGGGGGACGACTAATGAAAAACTGTTTTTT. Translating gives CASTSGGTTNEKLFF.

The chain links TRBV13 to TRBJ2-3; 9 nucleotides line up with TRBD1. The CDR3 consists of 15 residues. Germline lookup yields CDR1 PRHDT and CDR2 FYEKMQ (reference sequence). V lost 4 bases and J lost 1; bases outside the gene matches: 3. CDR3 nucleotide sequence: TGTGCCAGCAGCTCCCGACAGGGGGGCACAGATACGCAGTATTTT. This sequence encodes CASSSRQGGTDTQYF. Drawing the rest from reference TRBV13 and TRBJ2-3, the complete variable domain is AAGVIQSPRHLIKEKRETATLKCYPIPRHDTVYWYQQGPGQDPQFLISFYEKMQSDKGSIPDRFSAQQFSDYHSELNMSSLELGDSALYFCASSSRQGGTDTQYFGPGTRLTVL.

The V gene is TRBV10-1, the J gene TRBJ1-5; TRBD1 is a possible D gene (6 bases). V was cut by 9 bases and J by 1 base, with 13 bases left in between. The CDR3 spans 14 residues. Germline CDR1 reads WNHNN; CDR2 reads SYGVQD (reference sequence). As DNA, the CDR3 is TGCGCCAGGCTTTATACAGGGAGCAATCAGCCCCAGCATTTT. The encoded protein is CARLYTGSNQPQHF.

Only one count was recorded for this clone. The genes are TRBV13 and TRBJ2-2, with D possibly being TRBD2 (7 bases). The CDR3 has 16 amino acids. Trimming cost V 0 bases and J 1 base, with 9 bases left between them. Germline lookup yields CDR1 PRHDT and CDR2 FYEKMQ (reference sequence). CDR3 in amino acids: CASSLGGGLNTGELFF. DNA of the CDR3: TGTGCCAGCAGCTTAGGCGGGGGGCTGAACACCGGGGAGCTGTTTTTT.

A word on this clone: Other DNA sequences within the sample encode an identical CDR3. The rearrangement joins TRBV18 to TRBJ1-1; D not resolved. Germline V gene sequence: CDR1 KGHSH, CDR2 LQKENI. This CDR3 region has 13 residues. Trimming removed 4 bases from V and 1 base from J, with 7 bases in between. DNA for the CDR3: TGTGCCAGCTCACTACAGAAGAACACTGAAGCTTTCTTT. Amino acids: CASSLQKNTEAFF.

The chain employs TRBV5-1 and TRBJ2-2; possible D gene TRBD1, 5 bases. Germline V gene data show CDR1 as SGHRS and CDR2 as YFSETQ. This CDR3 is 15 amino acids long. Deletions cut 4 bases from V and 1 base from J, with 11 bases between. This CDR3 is CASSDQTGNTGELFF. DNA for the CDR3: TGCGCCAGCAGCGATCAAACAGGGAACACCGGGGAGCTGTTTTTT.

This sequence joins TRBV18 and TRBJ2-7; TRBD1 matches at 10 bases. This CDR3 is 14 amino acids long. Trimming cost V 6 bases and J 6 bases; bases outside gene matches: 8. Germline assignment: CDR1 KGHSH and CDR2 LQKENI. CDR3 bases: TGTGCCAGCTCGCCCGACAGGGGGCGAATCGAGCAGTACTTC. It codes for CASSPDRGRIEQYF.

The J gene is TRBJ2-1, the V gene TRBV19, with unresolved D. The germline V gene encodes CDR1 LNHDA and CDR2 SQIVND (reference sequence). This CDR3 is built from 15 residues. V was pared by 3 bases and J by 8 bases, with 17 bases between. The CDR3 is CASSISAADPDEQFF. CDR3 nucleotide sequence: TGTGCCAGTAGTATTTCGGCGGCCGATCCTGATGAGCAGTTCTTC. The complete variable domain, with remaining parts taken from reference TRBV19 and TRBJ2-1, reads DGGITQSPKYLFRKEGQNVTLSCEQNLNHDAMYWYRQDPGQGLRLIYYSQIVNDFQKGDIAEGYSVSREKKESFPLTVTSAQKNPTAFYLCASSISAADPDEQFFGPGTRLTVL.